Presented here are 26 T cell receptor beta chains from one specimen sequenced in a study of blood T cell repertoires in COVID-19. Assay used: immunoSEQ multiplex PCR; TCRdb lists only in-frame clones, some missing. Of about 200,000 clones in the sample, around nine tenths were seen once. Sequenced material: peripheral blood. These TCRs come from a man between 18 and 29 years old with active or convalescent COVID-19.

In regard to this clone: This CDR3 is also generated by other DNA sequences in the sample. As DNA, the CDR3 is TGTGCCAGCAGCTCTAGCTCAGGAAACACCATATATTTT. This translates into CASSSSSGNTIYF. The J gene is TRBJ1-3, the V gene TRBV7-2; D not resolved. This CDR3 comprises 13 residues. Between the trimmed V and J ends, which lost 4 bases and 4 bases, there was a span of 8 bases. Germline V gene sequence: CDR1 SGHTA, CDR2 FQGNSA.

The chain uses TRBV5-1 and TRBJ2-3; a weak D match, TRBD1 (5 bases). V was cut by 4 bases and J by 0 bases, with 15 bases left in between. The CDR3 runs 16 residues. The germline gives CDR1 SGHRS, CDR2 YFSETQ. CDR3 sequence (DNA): TGCGCCAGCAGCCCGACAGCAGCATTAAGCACAGATACGCAGTATTTT. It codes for CASSPTAALSTDTQYF.

The CDR3 DNA is TGTGCCAGCAGCGGGAGGGTAGGGTATGGCTACACCTTC. This encodes CASSGRVGYGYTF. This rearrangement joins TRBV6-5 to TRBJ1-2, with unresolved D. CDR1 and CDR2 (germline): MNHEY, SVGAGI. V lost 6 bases and J lost 5, with 13 bases in between. There are 13 residues in the CDR3.

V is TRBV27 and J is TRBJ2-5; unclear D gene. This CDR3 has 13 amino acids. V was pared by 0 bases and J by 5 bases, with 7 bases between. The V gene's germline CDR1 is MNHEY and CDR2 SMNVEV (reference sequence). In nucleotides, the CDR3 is TGTGCCAGCAGTTTATCGCTCGGGGAGACCCAGTACTTC. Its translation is CASSLSLGETQYF.

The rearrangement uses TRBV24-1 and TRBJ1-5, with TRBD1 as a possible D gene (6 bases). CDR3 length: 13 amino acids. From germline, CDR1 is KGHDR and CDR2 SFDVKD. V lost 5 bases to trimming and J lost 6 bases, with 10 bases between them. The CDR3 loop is CATSAQGVQPQHF. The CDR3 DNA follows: TGTGCCACCAGTGCACAGGGTGTTCAGCCCCAGCATTTT.

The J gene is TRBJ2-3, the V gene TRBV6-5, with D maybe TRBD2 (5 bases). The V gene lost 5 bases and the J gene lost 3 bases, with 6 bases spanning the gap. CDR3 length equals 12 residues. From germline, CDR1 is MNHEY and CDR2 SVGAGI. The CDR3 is CASSTGTDTQYF. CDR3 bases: TGTGCCAGCAGTACGGGAACAGATACGCAGTATTTT.

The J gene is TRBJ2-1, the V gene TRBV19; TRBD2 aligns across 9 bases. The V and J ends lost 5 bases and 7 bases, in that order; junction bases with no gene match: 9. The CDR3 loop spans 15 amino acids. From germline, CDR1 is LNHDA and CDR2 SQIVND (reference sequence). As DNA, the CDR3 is TGTGCCAGTAGTGTGATAGCGGGGGCCCTTAATGAGCAGTTCTTC. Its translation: CASSVIAGALNEQFF.

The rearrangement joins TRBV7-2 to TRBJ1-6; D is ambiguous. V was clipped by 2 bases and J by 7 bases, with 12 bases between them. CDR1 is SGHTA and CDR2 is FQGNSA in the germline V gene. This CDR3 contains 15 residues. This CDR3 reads CASSLSLEINSPLHF. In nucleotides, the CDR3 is TGTGCCAGCAGCTTAAGCCTGGAGATAAATTCACCCCTCCACTTT.

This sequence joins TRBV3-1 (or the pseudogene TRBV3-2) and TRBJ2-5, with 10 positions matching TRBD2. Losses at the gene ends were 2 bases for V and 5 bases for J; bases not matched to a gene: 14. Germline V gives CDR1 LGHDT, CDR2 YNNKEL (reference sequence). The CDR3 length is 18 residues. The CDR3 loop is CASSQLPRIAGGRETQYF. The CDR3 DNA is TGTGCCAGCAGCCAACTCCCGAGAATAGCGGGGGGCCGGGAGACCCAGTACTTC.

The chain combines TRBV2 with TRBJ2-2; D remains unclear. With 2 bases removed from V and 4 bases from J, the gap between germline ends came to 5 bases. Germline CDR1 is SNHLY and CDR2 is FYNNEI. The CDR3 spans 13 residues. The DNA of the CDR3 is TGTGCCAGCAGTGAACTGTTCACCGGGGAGCTGTTTTTT. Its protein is CASSELFTGELFF.

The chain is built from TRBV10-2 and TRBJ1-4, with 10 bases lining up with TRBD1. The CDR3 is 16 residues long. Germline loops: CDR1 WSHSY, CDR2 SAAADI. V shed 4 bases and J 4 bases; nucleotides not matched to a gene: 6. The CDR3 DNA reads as TGCGCCAGCAGTGCTTCTAGGACAGGGGGTAATGAAAAACTGTTTTTT. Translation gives CASSASRTGGNEKLFF.

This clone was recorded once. CDR3 amino acids: CASSVGSSGLGGRQYF. Written as DNA, the CDR3 is TGTGCCAGCAGTGTCGGTTCTTCGGGACTCGGAGGTCGGCAGTACTTC. The genes are TRBV2 and TRBJ2-7, with D possibly TRBD2 on 6 matching bases. Per the germline V gene, CDR1 is SNHLY and CDR2 is FYNNEI. The CDR3 consists of 16 residues. V lost 4 bases to trimming and J lost 9 bases, with 25 bases between them.

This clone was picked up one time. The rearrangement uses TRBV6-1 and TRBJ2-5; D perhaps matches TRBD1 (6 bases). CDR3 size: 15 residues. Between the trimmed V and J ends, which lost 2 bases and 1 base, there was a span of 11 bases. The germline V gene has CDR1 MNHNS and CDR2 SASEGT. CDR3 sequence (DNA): TGTGCCAGCAGTGAAATGACAGGCACCCAAGAGACCCAGTACTTC. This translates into CASSEMTGTQETQYF.

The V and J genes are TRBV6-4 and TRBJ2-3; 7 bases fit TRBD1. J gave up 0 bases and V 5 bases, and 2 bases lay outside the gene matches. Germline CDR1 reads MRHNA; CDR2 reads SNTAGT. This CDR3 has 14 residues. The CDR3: CASSNRGSTDTQYF. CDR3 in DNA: TGTGCCAGCAGTAACAGGGGAAGCACAGATACGCAGTATTTT.

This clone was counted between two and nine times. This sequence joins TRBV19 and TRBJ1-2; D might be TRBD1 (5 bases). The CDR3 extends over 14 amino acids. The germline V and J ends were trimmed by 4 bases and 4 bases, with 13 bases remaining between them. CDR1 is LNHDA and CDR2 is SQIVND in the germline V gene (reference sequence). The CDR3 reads CASSTGGSVYGYTF. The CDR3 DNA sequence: TGTGCCAGTAGTACCGGGGGTTCAGTCTATGGCTACACCTTC.

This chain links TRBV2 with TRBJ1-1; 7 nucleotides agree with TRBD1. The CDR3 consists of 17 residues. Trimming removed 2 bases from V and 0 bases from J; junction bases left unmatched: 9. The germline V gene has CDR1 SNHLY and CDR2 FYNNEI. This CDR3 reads CASSELSTGYLNTEAFF. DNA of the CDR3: TGTGCCAGCAGTGAATTATCGACAGGGTATTTGAACACTGAAGCTTTCTTT.

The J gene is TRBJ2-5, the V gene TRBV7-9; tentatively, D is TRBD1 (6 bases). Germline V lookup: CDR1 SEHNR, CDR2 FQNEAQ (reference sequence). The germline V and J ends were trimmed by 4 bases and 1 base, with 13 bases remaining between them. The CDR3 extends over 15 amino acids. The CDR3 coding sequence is TGTGCCAGCAGCTCCACACCAGGGGCCCAAGAGACCCAGTACTTC. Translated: CASSSTPGAQETQYF. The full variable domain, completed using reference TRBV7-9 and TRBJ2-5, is DTGVSQNPRHKITKRGQNVTFRCDPISEHNRLYWYRQTLGQGPEFLTYFQNEAQLEKSRLLSDRFSAERPKGSFSTLEIQRTEQGDSAMYLCASSSTPGAQETQYFGPGTRLLVL.

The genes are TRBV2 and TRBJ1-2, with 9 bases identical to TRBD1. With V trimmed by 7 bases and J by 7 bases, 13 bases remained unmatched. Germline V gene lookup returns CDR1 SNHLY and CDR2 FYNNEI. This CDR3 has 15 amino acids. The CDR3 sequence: CASNHRGLVMGGYTF. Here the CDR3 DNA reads TGTGCCAGCAATCACAGGGGGCTAGTGATGGGTGGCTACACCTTC.

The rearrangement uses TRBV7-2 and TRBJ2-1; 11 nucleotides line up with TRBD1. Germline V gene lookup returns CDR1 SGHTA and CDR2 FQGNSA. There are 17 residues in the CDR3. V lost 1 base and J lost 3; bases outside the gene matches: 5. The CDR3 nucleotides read TGTGCCAGCAGCTTAGTTTCGGGGACAGGGGGCTACAATGAGCAGTTCTTC. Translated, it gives CASSLVSGTGGYNEQFF.

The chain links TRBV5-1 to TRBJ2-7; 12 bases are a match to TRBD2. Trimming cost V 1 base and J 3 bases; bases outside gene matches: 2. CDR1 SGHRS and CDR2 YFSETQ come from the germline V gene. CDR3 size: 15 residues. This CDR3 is CASSLRTSGDYEQYF. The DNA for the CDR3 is TGCGCCAGCAGCTTGCGGACTAGCGGGGACTACGAGCAGTACTTC.

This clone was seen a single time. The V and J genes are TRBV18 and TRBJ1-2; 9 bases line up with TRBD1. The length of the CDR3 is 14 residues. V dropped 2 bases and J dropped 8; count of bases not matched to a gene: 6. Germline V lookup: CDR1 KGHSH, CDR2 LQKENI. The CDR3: CASSPFTGTGGYTF. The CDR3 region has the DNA TGTGCCAGCTCACCATTCACCGGGACAGGGGGCTACACCTTC.

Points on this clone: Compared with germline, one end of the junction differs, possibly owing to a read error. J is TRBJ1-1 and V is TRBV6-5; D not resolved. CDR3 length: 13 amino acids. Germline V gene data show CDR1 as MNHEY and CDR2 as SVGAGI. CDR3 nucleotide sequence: TGTGCCAGCTGTTACGGGCTGAACACTGAAGCTTTCTTT. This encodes CASCYGLNTEAFF.

CDR3 in amino acids: CASSDSGTYEQYF. The CDR3 nucleotides read TGTGCCAGCAGTGATAGCGGAACCTACGAGCAGTACTTC. J is TRBJ2-7 and V is TRBV11-2; D possibly corresponds to TRBD2 (6 bases). Germline V gene data show CDR1 as SGHAT and CDR2 as FQNNGV. Trimming took off 6 bases at V and 2 bases at J, with 11 bases between the two ends. CDR3 length: 13 residues.

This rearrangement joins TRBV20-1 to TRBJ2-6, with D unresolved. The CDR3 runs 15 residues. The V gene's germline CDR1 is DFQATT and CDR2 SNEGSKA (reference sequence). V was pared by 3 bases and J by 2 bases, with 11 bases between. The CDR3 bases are TGCAGTGCTAGTAAGCTTTGTCCTGGGGCCAACGTCCTGACTTTC. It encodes CSASKLCPGANVLTF.

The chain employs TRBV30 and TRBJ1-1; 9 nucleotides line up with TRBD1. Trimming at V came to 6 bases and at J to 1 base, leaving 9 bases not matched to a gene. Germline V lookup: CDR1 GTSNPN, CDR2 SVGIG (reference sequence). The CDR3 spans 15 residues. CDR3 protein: CACHRGRYENTEAFF. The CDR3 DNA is TGTGCCTGCCACAGGGGGCGATATGAGAACACTGAAGCTTTCTTT.

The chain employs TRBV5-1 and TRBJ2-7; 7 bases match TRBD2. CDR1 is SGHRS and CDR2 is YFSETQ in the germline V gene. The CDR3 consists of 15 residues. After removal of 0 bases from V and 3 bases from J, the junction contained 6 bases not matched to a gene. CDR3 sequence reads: CASSLAGGSLYEQYF. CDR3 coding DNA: TGCGCCAGCAGCTTGGCCGGCGGGAGTCTCTACGAGCAGTACTTC. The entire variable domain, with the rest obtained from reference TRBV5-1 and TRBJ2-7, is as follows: KAGVTQTPRYLIKTRGQQVTLSCSPISGHRSVSWYQQTPGQGLQFLFEYFSETQRNKGNFPGRFSGRQFSNSRSEMNVSTLELGDSALYLCASSLAGGSLYEQYFGPGTRLTVT.